One T cell receptor (beta chain) is described in this entry. No cognate antigen has been identified for it. It has no much larger one-base neighbor in the sample; base qualities were not kept. These data are taken from a study of T cell changes during pregnancy in multiple sclerosis (dated by TCRdb to about 2019). Notes on the research overall: Changes in the T cell repertoire over the course of pregnancy were examined in this study in women with multiple sclerosis.

Library preparation employed the immunoSEQ multiplex PCR assay. Not all clones reach the TCRdb copy of this immuneACCESS table, which keeps in-frame sequences only. Checked studies attribute under half of the gap to unresolved V genes and leave the rest unexplained. Recorded for this sample are roughly 40,000 clones; 92% of them occurred a single time. The leading ten clones occupy 10% to 15% of the sample. The specimen comprised CD8+ T cells from peripheral blood mononuclear cells, sampled in the first trimester of pregnancy. The origin of this receptor is a female donor with multiple sclerosis, enrolled in a pregnancy study.

The DNA is TGTGCCAGCAGCGGGAATAGCGGGGGGACGACCTACAATGAGCAGTTCTTC. This encodes CASSGNSGGTTYNEQFF. The rearrangement combines TRBV9 with TRBJ2-1, with TRBD2 matching 10 junction bases. V ends up 3 bases short and J 2 bases short, with an unmatched junction base count of 8. Counted from cysteine to phenylalanine, this CDR3 has 17 amino acids. CDR3 DNA is the only sequence kept; it has 51 bases, read in frame from the first base. CDR1 is given as SGDLS and CDR2 as YYNGEE, both from the germline V gene.